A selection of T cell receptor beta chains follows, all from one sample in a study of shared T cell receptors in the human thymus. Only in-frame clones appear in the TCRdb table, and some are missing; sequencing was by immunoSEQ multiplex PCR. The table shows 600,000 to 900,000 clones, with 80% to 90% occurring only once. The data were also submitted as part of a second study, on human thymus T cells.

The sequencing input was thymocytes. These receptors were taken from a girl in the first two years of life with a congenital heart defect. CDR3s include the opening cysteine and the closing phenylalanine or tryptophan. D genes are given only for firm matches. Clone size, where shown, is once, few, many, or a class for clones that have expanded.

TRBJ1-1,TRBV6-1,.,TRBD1,CASRRTGGHTEAFF,TGTGCCAGCAGGAGGACAGGGGGCCACACTGAAGCTTTCTTT
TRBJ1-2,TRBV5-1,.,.,CASIAVLTRGRNMGGYGYTF,TGCGCCAGCATCGCTGTTTTGACCCGGGGACGGAACATGGGGGGCTATGGCTACACCTTC
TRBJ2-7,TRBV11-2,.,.,CASSSWGGPSSHEQYF,TGTGCCAGCAGCTCCTGGGGGGGGCCGTCCAGCCACGAGCAGTACTTC
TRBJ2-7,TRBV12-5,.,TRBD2,CASGLGRAGGVYEQYF,TGTGCTAGTGGTTTGGGCCGGGCGGGGGGAGTCTACGAGCAGTACTTC
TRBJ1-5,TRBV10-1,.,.,CATPGGGAVDQPQHF,TGCGCCACCCCCGGGGGAGGGGCCGTAGATCAGCCCCAGCATTTT
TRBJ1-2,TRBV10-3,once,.,CAIGPGGYGYTF,TGTGCCATAGGACCCGGGGGATATGGCTACACCTTC
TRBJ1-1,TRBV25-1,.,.,CASSEQLVTEAFF,TGTGCCAGCAGTGAACAGTTGGTCACTGAAGCTTTCTTT
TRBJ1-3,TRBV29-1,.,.,CSVRESTGNTIYF,TGCAGCGTTCGGGAGTCCACTGGAAACACCATATATTTT
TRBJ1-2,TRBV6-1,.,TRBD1,CANRGREGYTF,TGTGCCAACAGGGGGCGAGAGGGCTACACCTTC
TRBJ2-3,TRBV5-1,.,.,CASSPLRDFNFF,TGCGCCAGCAGCCCACTGAGGGACTTCAATTTTTTT
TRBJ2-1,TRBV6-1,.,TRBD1,CASSEISQGIGSYNEQFF,TGTGCCAGCAGTGAGATATCACAGGGGATCGGTTCCTACAATGAGCAGTTCTTC
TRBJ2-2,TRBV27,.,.,CASRPTGPGELFF,TGTGCCAGCAGACCAACAGGACCCGGGGAGCTGTTTTTT
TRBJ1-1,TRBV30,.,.,CAWSAGHTEAFF,TGTGCCTGGAGCGCGGGCCACACTGAAGCTTTCTTT
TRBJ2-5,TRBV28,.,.,CASSFRGTQETQYF,TGTGCCAGCAGTTTTAGGGGGACCCAAGAGACCCAGTACTTC
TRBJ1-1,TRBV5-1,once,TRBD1,CASSPLAVSATGKKIRTEAFF,TGCGCCAGCAGCCCCCTAGCCGTCTCAGCGACAGGGAAAAAGATAAGGACTGAAGCTTTCTTT
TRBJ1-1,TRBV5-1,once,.,CASSLGGGTEAFF,TGCGCCAGCAGCTTGGGGGGGGGCACTGAAGCTTTCTTT
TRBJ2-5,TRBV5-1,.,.,CASSSNKTQYF,TGCGCCAGCAGCTCCAACAAGACCCAGTACTTC
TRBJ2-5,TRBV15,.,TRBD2,CATNSARSGTSGGAGETQYF,TGTGCCACCAACTCAGCCCGATCCGGGACTAGCGGGGGGGCTGGGGAGACCCAGTACTTC
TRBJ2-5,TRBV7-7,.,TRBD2,CASRFSGASEETQYF,TGTGCCAGCAGATTTAGCGGGGCTTCCGAGGAGACCCAGTACTTC
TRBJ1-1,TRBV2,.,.,CAKPGHLNTEAFF,TGTGCCAAGCCGGGACACCTGAACACTGAAGCTTTCTTT
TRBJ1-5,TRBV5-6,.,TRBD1,CASSLGGRHEGAKQPQHF,TGTGCCAGCAGCTTGGGGGGGAGACACGAGGGGGCGAAGCAGCCCCAGCATTTT
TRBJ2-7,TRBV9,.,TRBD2,CASSVGPSGGGTSYEQYF,TGTGCCAGCAGCGTAGGCCCAAGCGGGGGGGGCACCTCCTACGAGCAGTACTTC
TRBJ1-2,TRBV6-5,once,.,CASRHGSINYGYTF,TGTGCCAGCCGTCACGGTAGCATTAACTATGGCTACACCTTC
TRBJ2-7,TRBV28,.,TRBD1,CASSSPGQGFSEQYF,TGTGCCAGCAGTTCCCCGGGACAGGGATTCTCCGAGCAGTACTTC
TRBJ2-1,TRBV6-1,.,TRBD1,CASRGDRGRNEQFF,TGTGCCAGCAGAGGGGACAGGGGGAGGAATGAGCAGTTCTTC
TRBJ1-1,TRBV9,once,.,CASSPPMNTEAFF,TGTGCCAGCAGCCCCCCCATGAACACTGAAGCTTTCTTT
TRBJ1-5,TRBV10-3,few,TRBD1,CAISDPQGASGNQPQHF,TGTGCCATCAGTGACCCACAGGGGGCGTCTGGCAATCAGCCCCAGCATTTT
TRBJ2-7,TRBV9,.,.,CASSVGTAPYEQYF,TGTGCCAGCAGCGTAGGGACAGCCCCCTACGAGCAGTACTTC
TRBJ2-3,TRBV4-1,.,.,CASSPLLVDTQYF,TGCGCCAGCAGCCCCTTACTAGTAGATACGCAGTATTTT
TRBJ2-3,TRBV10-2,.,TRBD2,CASKGGGTDTQYF,TGCGCCAGCAAGGGCGGGGGGACAGATACGCAGTATTTT
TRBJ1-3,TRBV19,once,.,CASSILGTKNRSSGNTIYF,TGTGCCAGTAGTATCCTCGGGACAAAAAACCGTTCCTCTGGAAACACCATATATTTT
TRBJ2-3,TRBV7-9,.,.,CASSFNTDTQYF,TGTGCCAGCAGCTTCAACACAGATACGCAGTATTTT
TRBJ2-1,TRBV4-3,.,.,CASSQEPKTRMDYNEQFF,TGCGCCAGCAGCCAAGAGCCCAAGACTAGGATGGACTACAATGAGCAGTTCTTC
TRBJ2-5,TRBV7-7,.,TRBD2,CASVLAKETQYF,TGTGCCAGCGTACTAGCGAAAGAGACCCAGTACTTC
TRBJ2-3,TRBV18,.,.,CASSLNRVADTQYF,TGTGCCAGCTCATTGAACAGGGTAGCAGATACGCAGTATTTT
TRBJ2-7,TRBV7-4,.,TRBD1,CASSSLPGTVYEQYF,TGTGCCAGCAGCTCACTCCCCGGGACAGTCTACGAGCAGTACTTC
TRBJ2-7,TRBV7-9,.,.,CASSLFDSYEQYF,TGTGCCAGCAGCTTATTCGACAGCTACGAGCAGTACTTC
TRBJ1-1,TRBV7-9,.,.,CASSRTENTEAFF,TGTGCCAGCAGTCGGACAGAGAACACTGAAGCTTTCTTT
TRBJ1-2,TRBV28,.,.,CASSLSISGYGYTF,TGTGCCAGCAGTTTATCTATTTCAGGGTATGGCTACACCTTC
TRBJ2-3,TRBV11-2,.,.,CASSFNLRTRTDTQYF,TGTGCCAGCAGCTTTAATCTCAGAACACGCACAGATACGCAGTATTTT
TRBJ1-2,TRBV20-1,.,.,CSEAGMDGYTF,TGCAGTGAGGCAGGGATGGACGGCTACACCTTC
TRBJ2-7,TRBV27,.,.,CASRGSSYEQYF,TGTGCCAGCAGGGGGAGCTCCTACGAGCAGTACTTC
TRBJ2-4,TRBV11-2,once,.,CASSLPTYTHSLAKNIQYF,TGTGCCAGCAGCCTCCCGACTTATACTCATTCCCTAGCCAAAAACATTCAGTACTTC
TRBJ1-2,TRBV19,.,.,CASSSRYRCTF,TGTGCCAGTAGTTCCCGTTACAGGTGCACCTTC
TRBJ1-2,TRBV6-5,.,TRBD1,CASSHPGDRGYGYTF,TGTGCCAGCAGTCATCCCGGGGACAGGGGCTATGGCTACACCTTC
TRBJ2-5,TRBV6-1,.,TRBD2,CASSEPPPTSGGEGTQYF,TGTGCCAGCAGTGAACCCCCCCCAACTAGCGGAGGGGAGGGGACCCAGTACTTC
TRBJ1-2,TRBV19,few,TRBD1,CASSIRQGRAGYTF,TGTGCCAGTAGTATCAGACAGGGGAGGGCTGGCTACACCTTC
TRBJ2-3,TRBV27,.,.,CASSADYPVGLRATDTQYF,TGTGCCAGCAGCGCAGACTATCCCGTCGGGTTAAGGGCCACAGATACGCAGTATTTT
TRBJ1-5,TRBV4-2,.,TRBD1,CASSPFPLRDRGQPQHF,TGTGCCAGCAGCCCTTTCCCCCTCCGGGACAGGGGTCAGCCCCAGCATTTT
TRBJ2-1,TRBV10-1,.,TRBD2,CAKRGGPGNEQFF,TGCGCCAAACGGGGGGGCCCGGGCAATGAGCAGTTCTTC